Presented here are 3 T cell receptor beta chains from one specimen sequenced in a study of T cells in localized non-small cell lung cancer (dated by TCRdb to 2019 to 2021). Library preparation used the immunoSEQ multiplex PCR assay. TCRdb limited this immuneACCESS table to in-frame rearrangements with V and J called. A share of clones is missing; checked studies link under half to unresolved V genes, and the rest is unexplained. The sample has over 650 clones on record, roughly a fifth of them singletons. The ten most abundant clones make up 10% of the sample. The sample here was normal lung tissue next to the tumor, taken before any cancer treatment. The source is a female donor older than 55 with stage II lung adenocarcinoma.

This clone qualifies as large. The rearrangement joins TRBV6-8 to TRBJ2-3, with TRBD2 matching 10 bases. V shed 2 bases, J shed 6 bases, and the junction held 14 bases outside the gene matches. CDR3 length: 18 residues. Looked up from germline, CDR1 is MNHGY and CDR2 is SAAAGT. The CDR3 DNA reads TGTGCCAGCAGTTACGTGCCTAGCGGGAGTTCCCCTAGGGATACGCAGTATTTT. Its protein is CASSYVPSGSSPRDTQYF.

This clone is termed large. The rearrangement joins TRBV11-3 to TRBJ1-1; the match to TRBD1 covers 8 bases. V lost 3 bases to trimming and J lost 4 bases; unmatched junction nucleotides: 4. The CDR3 is 14 amino acids. Germline V lookup: CDR1 SGHNT, CDR2 YENEEA. CDR3: CASSFTTGGTEAFF. As DNA, the CDR3 is TGTGCCAGCAGCTTTACTACAGGGGGCACTGAAGCTTTCTTT.

The rearrangement links TRBV30 to TRBJ1-6; 7 bases align to TRBD1. Unmatched junction bases numbered 0, after V lost 3 bases and J lost 4 bases. The CDR3 is 13 amino acids. CDR1 is GTSNPN and CDR2 is SVGIG in the germline V gene (reference sequence). CDR3 nucleotides: TGTGCCTGGAGGGGACAGTATAATTCACCCCTCCACTTT. Protein: CAWRGQYNSPLHF. Full variable domain (rest looked up from reference TRBV30 and TRBJ1-6): SQTIHQWPATLVQPVGSPLSLECTVEGTSNPNLYWYRQAAGRGLQLLFYSVGIGQISSEVPQNLSASRPQDRQFILSSKKLLLSDSGFYLCAWRGQYNSPLHFGNGTRLTVT.